There are a few counts of the clone carrying this TCR beta chain. Its antigen is undetermined. TCRdb keeps only in-frame clones here, not all; method: immunoSEQ multiplex PCR. The table records more than 150,000 clones, about 92% of them present only once. These data belong to a study of T cell responses to AZD1222 COVID-19 vaccine. Notes on the study in general: Of the AZD1222 recipients, only 5 or 6 were seropositive at baseline. White British donors predominated, females outnumbered males, and clonal diversity was possibly underestimated.

The ends were cut back, 7 bases at V and 2 bases at J, with 15 bases in the middle. CDR3 size: 15 residues. CDR1 is MNHEY, CDR2 SVGAGI, per germline. The sample was peripheral blood, taken on day 0 of AZD1222 vaccination. The J gene is TRBJ1-5, the V gene TRBV6-5, with D tentatively TRBD1 (6 bases). The sequence came from an adult in good health. CDR3 bases: TGTGCCAGCACTCCCGGGGGCGACGGCAATCAGCCCCAGCATTTT. It yields the protein CASTPGGDGNQPQHF.